These T cell receptor beta chains were read from a single sample in a study of blood T cell repertoires in COVID-19. The assay was immunoSEQ multiplex PCR, and TCRdb's table has in-frame clones only and misses some. This sample has 100,000 to 150,000 clones, with roughly 90% found just once. Sequenced material: peripheral blood. The receptors here all came from a man in his sixties with COVID-19, enrolled during active disease. The CDR3 runs from the conserved cysteine through the conserved F or W. Each record gives: J gene, clone size, D gene, CDR3 length, V gene, CDR3 DNA, CDR3 protein. The D gene is left open where the match is weak. Clone size appears in some rows only: once, few, many, or a class for an expanded clone.

>TRBJ1-1|few|-|13|TRBV10-3
TGTGCCATCAGTCCTACAGGGAACACTGAAGCTTTCTTT
CAISPTGNTEAFF
>TRBJ1-3|-|TRBD1|14|TRBV6-5
TGTGCCAGCAGTCGGACAGGGGGGGGAAACACCATATATTTT
CASSRTGGGNTIYF
>TRBJ1-2|few|-|13|TRBV7-6
TGTGCCAGCAGCGGACGGGACATGGAGGGCTACACCTTC
CASSGRDMEGYTF
>TRBJ1-1|-|-|14|TRBV13
TGTGCCAGCAGCTTGGGGCGGAGGAACACTGAAGCTTTCTTT
CASSLGRRNTEAFF
>TRBJ2-7|-|TRBD2|15|TRBV19
TGTGCCAGTAGTATCCGGACTAGCGGGAGTAACGAGCAGTACTTC
CASSIRTSGSNEQYF
>TRBJ1-2|-|-|13|TRBV7-2
TGTGCCAGCAGCGGGGGGGATCATTATGGCTACACCTTC
CASSGGDHYGYTF
>TRBJ2-3|-|-|15|TRBV7-3
TGTGCCAGCAGCTCCAACCCCCAGGCGCTGGATACGCAGTATTTT
CASSSNPQALDTQYF
>TRBJ1-1|-|TRBD1|15|TRBV10-1
TGCGCCAGCAGTGAGTCTAGGGGGCAGGACACTGAAGCTTTCTTT
CASSESRGQDTEAFF
>TRBJ2-5|-|-|14|TRBV28
TGTGCCAGCAGGGAGCAGGGGTTACAAGAGACCCAGTACTTC
CASREQGLQETQYF
>TRBJ2-1|-|-|16|TRBV15
TGTGCCACCAGCAGAGATCCCCGGGACTGGATCAATGAGCAGTTCTTC
CATSRDPRDWINEQFF
>TRBJ1-2|-|-|13|TRBV18
TGTGCCAGCTTTAACGACAAGAACTATGGCTACACCTTC
CASFNDKNYGYTF
>TRBJ1-1|-|-|14|TRBV18
TGTGCCAGCTCACCAAGTACCCGGGGCACTGAAGCTTTCTTT
CASSPSTRGTEAFF
>TRBJ2-7|-|-|11|TRBV10-3
TGTGCCATCAGTGCCGCGGTTGAGCAGTACTTC
CAISAAVEQYF
>TRBJ2-3|-|TRBD2|16|TRBV9
TGTGCCAGCAGCGTAGTTGGGGGAGGGCCTGGAGATACGCAGTATTTT
CASSVVGGGPGDTQYF
>TRBJ2-1|-|TRBD1|13|TRBV25-1
TGTGCCACGAACAGGGGATGGGTTAATGAGCAGTTCTTC
CATNRGWVNEQFF
>TRBJ1-4|-|-|15|TRBV7-9
TGTGCCAGCAGCTTATTAACGGGACACGCCGAAAAACTGTTTTTT
CASSLLTGHAEKLFF
>TRBJ1-1|few|-|14|TRBV7-8
TGTGCCAGCAGCTTGACCTCAGGGAACACTGAAGCTTTCTTT
CASSLTSGNTEAFF
>TRBJ1-5|once|-|12|TRBV6-5
TGTGCCAGCAGGGGCCTCAATCAGCCCCAGCATTTT
CASRGLNQPQHF
>TRBJ2-1|-|TRBD1|17|TRBV4-1
TGCGCCAGCAGCCAAGGACAGGGTTTTACTTTTTACAATGAGCAGTTCTTC
CASSQGQGFTFYNEQFF
>TRBJ1-2|-|-|13|TRBV2
TGTGCCAGCAGCAGCGGGACGGACTATGGCTACACCTTC
CASSSGTDYGYTF
>TRBJ2-7|once|TRBD1|14|TRBV29-1
TGCAGCGCTGCGGACAGGATCAGCTCCTACGAGCAGTACTTC
CSAADRISSYEQYF
>TRBJ2-5|-|TRBD2|13|TRBV2
TGTGCCAGCAGCTTTAGACTAGCTGAGACCCAGTACTTC
CASSFRLAETQYF
>TRBJ2-3|-|-|16|TRBV5-5
TGTGCCAGCACGGGCCCGACTAGTCAGAGCGGGTCGACGCAGTATTTT
CASTGPTSQSGSTQYF
>TRBJ2-7|-|TRBD1|14|TRBV11-2
TGTGCCAGCAGTTTGAGACAGGGTCCCTACGAGCAGTACTTC
CASSLRQGPYEQYF
>TRBJ2-7|-|TRBD1|16|TRBV15
TGTGCCACCAGCAGAGATAGCGGGACAGGGGACCACGAGCAGTACTTC
CATSRDSGTGDHEQYF
>TRBJ1-2|once|TRBD1|14|TRBV5-8
TGTGCCAGCAGCCGTGTGGGACAGACTTTTGGCTACACCTTC
CASSRVGQTFGYTF
>TRBJ1-5|few|-|10|TRBV6-5
TGTGCCAGCGGCCTGGAGCCCCAGCATTTT
CASGLEPQHF
>TRBJ2-3|once|TRBD1|12|TRBV6-2/TRBV6-3
TGTGCCAGCAGTTCAGGGGGAGATACGCAGTATTTT
CASSSGGDTQYF
>TRBJ2-1|-|TRBD2|15|TRBV11-2
TGTGCCAGCAGCTTAACGACTAGCGGGAGAGATGAGCAGTTCTTC
CASSLTTSGRDEQFF
>TRBJ1-2|-|-|15|TRBV3-1/TRBV3-2
TGTGCCAGCAGCCAAGAATGGGCCTCTAACTATGGCTACACCTTC
CASSQEWASNYGYTF
>TRBJ2-1|-|-|13|TRBV4-1
TGCGCCAGCAGCCAAGATCACAAGAATGAGCAGTTCTTC
CASSQDHKNEQFF
>TRBJ1-6|-|-|15|TRBV6-1
TGTGCCAGCAGTGAAGATCTGGGGGCGCATTCACCCCTCCACTTT
CASSEDLGAHSPLHF
>TRBJ2-1|-|TRBD2|15|TRBV2
TGTGCCAGCAGTGGGGGGACTAGCGGGAGCTATGAGCAGTTCTTC
CASSGGTSGSYEQFF
>TRBJ1-1|-|-|12|TRBV12-3/TRBV12-4
TGTGCCAGCACCACAGGGCGCACTGAAGCTTTCTTT
CASTTGRTEAFF
>TRBJ2-2|-|-|13|TRBV11-2
TGTGCCAGCAGCTTCCGGGGTCCCGGGGAGCTGTTTTTT
CASSFRGPGELFF
>TRBJ1-4|-|-|14|TRBV7-2
TGTGCCAGCAGCTTAGGGAGGAATAATGAAAAACTGTTTTTT
CASSLGRNNEKLFF
>TRBJ2-2|-|-|16|TRBV3-1/TRBV3-2
TGTGCCAGCAGCCAAAATTCCGGGGAAGTTACCGGGGAGCTGTTTTTT
CASSQNSGEVTGELFF
>TRBJ2-7|-|TRBD2|15|TRBV11-2
TGTGCCAGCAGCTTAGATCGGACTAGCGCCCCCGAGCAGTACTTC
CASSLDRTSAPEQYF
>TRBJ2-3|once|TRBD2|15|TRBV19
TGTGCCAGTAGTATCGCGAGCGGGAGATCGGATACGCAGTATTTT
CASSIASGRSDTQYF
>TRBJ2-1|-|-|14|TRBV7-3
TGTGCCAGCAGCTACCCCCCAGGGGCACCCGAGCAGTTCTTC
CASSYPPGAPEQFF
>TRBJ2-2|-|TRBD2|17|TRBV5-4
TGTGCCAGCAGCTTGGCCACGGGGGGACCGGGCACCGGGGAGCTGTTTTTT
CASSLATGGPGTGELFF
>TRBJ2-3|-|TRBD2|16|TRBV10-3
TGTGCCATCAGTGCGGGACTAGCGGGAGGGACAGATACGCAGTATTTT
CAISAGLAGGTDTQYF
>TRBJ1-2|-|TRBD1|14|TRBV12-5
TGTGCTAGTGGTTTGGGGACAGGGCGGGGCGGCTACACCTTC
CASGLGTGRGGYTF
>TRBJ2-7|-|TRBD2|15|TRBV5-1
TGCGCCAGCAGCTCGACAGCGGGGAGGTCTTACGAGCAGTACTTC
CASSSTAGRSYEQYF